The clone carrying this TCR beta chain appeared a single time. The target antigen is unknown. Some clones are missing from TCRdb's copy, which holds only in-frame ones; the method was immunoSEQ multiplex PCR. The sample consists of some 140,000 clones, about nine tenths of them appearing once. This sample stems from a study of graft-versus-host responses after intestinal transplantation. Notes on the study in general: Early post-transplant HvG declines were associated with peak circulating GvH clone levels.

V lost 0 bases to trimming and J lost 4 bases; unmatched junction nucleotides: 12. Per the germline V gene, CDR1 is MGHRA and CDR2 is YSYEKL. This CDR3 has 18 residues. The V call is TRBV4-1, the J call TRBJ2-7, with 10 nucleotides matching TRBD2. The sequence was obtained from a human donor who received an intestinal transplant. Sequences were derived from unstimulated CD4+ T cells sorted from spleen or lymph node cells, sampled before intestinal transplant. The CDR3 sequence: CASSQELAGAGLAYEQYF. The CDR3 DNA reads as TGCGCCAGCAGCCAAGAGCTAGCGGGAGCGGGACTTGCTTACGAGCAGTACTTC.